The source of this TCR beta chain is a study of cytomegalovirus exposure and HLA in healthy donors. The study's findings and limits: A later analysis showed that HLA-associated TCR beta chains had undergone more clonal expansion than equally common others. Sequencing depth across donors, presence/absence analyses assumed, was roughly uniform. CMV antigen specificity was confirmed in vitro for three CMV-associated chains.

This clone came up a few times. What it binds is unknown. The CDR3 runs 15 residues. Per the germline V gene, CDR1 is MGHRA and CDR2 is YSYEKL. V gave up 1 base and J gave up 5 bases, with 15 bases separating them. Vbeta (60) and Jbeta (13) primers were used in the PCR. Sequencing used immunoSEQ multiplex PCR; TCRdb keeps in-frame clones, though not all of them. The data show 100,000 to 150,000 clones, with 10% to 13% seen just once and just over 4.5% held by the top ten. The clonotype originates from a woman aged 18-29 years in good health and CMV-seropositive. Sequenced material: PBMCs. V is TRBV4-1 and J is TRBJ2-7; a possible D gene is TRBD2 (5 bases). The CDR3 spells CASSQVSGPGDEQYF. In DNA form, the CDR3 reads TGCGCCAGCAGCCAAGTTTCCGGCCCCGGGGACGAGCAGTACTTC.